Listed here is a single T cell receptor beta chain. Its antigen is currently unknown. This record comes from a study of vaccination and CD4 T cells after COVID-19. Treatment reported: roughly ten-day PBMC culture with coronavirus spike peptide pools or control peptides (ViraFEST assay). The Oncomine TCR Beta short-read assay was applied to DNA of cultured CD4+ T cells. Genomic DNA was isolated from cultured CD4+ T cells. In TCRdb, the PCR reads were re-called with MiXCR into one record per CDR3 protein. The sample yields some 15,000 distinct CDR3 sequences, 57% seen once. Trimming shortened V by 3 bases and J by 1 base, and 9 bases separated the two germline ends. Germline V lookup: CDR1 LNHDA, CDR2 SQIVND (reference sequence). The CDR3 consists of 14 residues.

The origin of this receptor is a human donor who had recovered from COVID-19. The rearrangement joins TRBV19 to TRBJ1-1; no firm D call. Sequencing was done on a sample of CD4+ T cells from blood, cultured in vitro. The CDR3 DNA reads as TGTGCCAGTAGTATTTCCGGGCCGAACACTGAAGCTTTCTTT. Amino acid sequence: CASSISGPNTEAFF. Based on the CDR3 plus reference TRBV19 and TRBJ1-1, the full variable domain is DGGITQSPKYLFRKEGQNVTLSCEQNLNHDAMYWYRQDPGQGLRLIYYSQIVNDFQKGDIAEGYSVSREKKESFPLTVTSAQKNPTAFYLCASSISGPNTEAFFGQGTRLTVV.